The 5 T cell receptor beta chains reported below all come from one sample, sequenced in a study of shared clonotypes between healthy human individuals. The repertoire was sequenced with immunoSEQ multiplex PCR; TCRdb's copy has only in-frame clones and lacks some. The sample lists 2,500,000 or so clones, around 94% occurring once. Source material: naive CD4+ T cells sorted from blood. The subset was: CD45RA+ positively selected. The source is a man between 18 and 35 years old in good health.

This chain uses TRBV11-2 with TRBJ1-2; 8 bases are shared with TRBD1. The CDR3 has 15 amino acids. Looked up from germline, CDR1 is SGHAT and CDR2 is FQNNGV. J gave up 1 base and V 5 bases, and 6 bases lay outside the gene matches. CDR3 DNA: TGTGCCAGCAGCCCGGACAGGGCTGTTAACTATGGCTACACCTTC. This codes for CASSPDRAVNYGYTF. Complete variable domain (other parts from reference TRBV11-2 and TRBJ1-2): EAGVAQSPRYKIIEKRQSVAFWCNPISGHATLYWYQQILGQGPKLLIQFQNNGVVDDSQLPKDRFSAERLKGVDSTLKIQPAKLEDSAVYLCASSPDRAVNYGYTFGSGTRLTVV.

The chain carries TRBV27 and TRBJ1-6, with D unresolved. The CDR3 loop spans 15 amino acids. Trimming removed 6 bases from V and 3 bases from J, with 12 bases in between. Germline values: CDR1 MNHEY, CDR2 SMNVEV (reference sequence). The CDR3 sequence is CASRSDGNYNSPLHF. CDR3 nucleotide sequence: TGTGCCAGCAGGTCCGACGGAAACTATAATTCACCCCTCCACTTT.

V and J are TRBV9 and TRBJ2-3; 9 nucleotides align to TRBD1. Germline V gene lookup returns CDR1 SGDLS and CDR2 YYNGEE. V shed 4 bases and J 5 bases; nucleotides not matched to a gene: 8. The CDR3 is made up of 15 amino acids. The CDR3 protein is CASSLAQGALDTQYF. The CDR3, as DNA: TGTGCCAGCAGCTTAGCACAGGGGGCCCTAGATACGCAGTATTTT.

The chain recombines TRBV10-3 with TRBJ2-7, with TRBD1 matching 9 bases. After removal of 4 bases from V and 6 bases from J, the junction contained 7 bases not matched to a gene. The germline V gene encodes CDR1 ENHRY and CDR2 SYGVKD. CDR3 size: 14 residues. The CDR3 nucleotides are TGTGCCATCAGTGTATGGGACAGGGCAGGCGAGCAGTACTTC. This codes for CAISVWDRAGEQYF.

The chain links TRBV6-1 to TRBJ1-1; D remains ambiguous. V lost 5 bases and J 0 bases, leaving 10 bases between the germline ends. CDR1 is MNHNS, CDR2 SASEGT, per germline. The CDR3 extends over 14 amino acids. Here the CDR3 DNA reads TGTGCCAGCAGTCTACGAGGGATGAACACTGAAGCTTTCTTT. The encoded protein is CASSLRGMNTEAFF.